This T cell receptor (beta chain) was obtained from a study of CD8 T cells in ankylosing spondylitis. Points from the study as a whole: Typical of ankylosing spondylitis blood, it appeared, was a TCR beta motif of under 10 highly homologous variants.

A few counts support this clonotype. Its antigen remains unknown. Per germline, CDR1 SGHAT and CDR2 FQNNGV. V lost 6 bases, J lost 4 bases, and 7 bases lay in between. The CDR3 covers 12 residues. Via MiXCR, TCRdb re-called the 5' RACE reads, giving one row per CDR3 protein. This table has about 240,000 distinct CDR3 sequences, approximately 11% appearing once. The source of this sequence is a male donor with ankylosing spondylitis or in good health (not recorded which). V gene TRBV11-2 combines with J gene TRBJ2-1, with D unresolved. The sample was blood, either unsorted or a sorted T cell fraction (not recorded which). The CDR3 spells CASSGEYNEQFF. As DNA, the CDR3 is TGTGCCAGCAGTGGGGAATACAATGAGCAGTTCTTC.